This TCR beta chain was captured by sequencing in a study of cytomegalovirus exposure and HLA in healthy donors. Findings and limits, study-wide: Previously analyzed data showed that most TCR beta V segments were productive at a frequency of about 87% or about 30%. Several of the most significant clusters appeared linked to common viral pathogens, based on a later analysis. Further analysis, carried out later, found HLA-associated TCR beta chains more clonally expanded than equally common other chains.

Primers for the PCR totalled 60 Vbeta and 13 Jbeta. The protocol was immunoSEQ multiplex PCR, while the TCRdb copy is restricted to in-frame clones and leaves out a portion. The sample contains 120,000 to 150,000 clones, roughly three quarters of which appear only once. Looked up from germline, CDR1 is SEHNR and CDR2 is FQNEAQ (reference sequence). This CDR3 has 16 residues. Between the trimmed V and J ends, which lost 1 base and 0 bases, there was a span of 9 bases. This clone occurred a few times. Its cognate antigen is unknown. Sequencing used PBMCs. The V gene is TRBV7-9, the J gene TRBJ2-2, with D unresolved. The receptor's source is a man aged 18 to 30 in good health and CMV-seronegative. The CDR3 protein is CASSLDAASNTGELFF. The DNA for the CDR3 is TGTGCCAGCAGCTTAGATGCAGCGTCGAACACCGGGGAGCTGTTTTTT.